One TCR beta chain is described in this entry. These data originate in a study of shared clonotypes between healthy human individuals. This CDR3 is built from 13 residues. Germline CDR1 is SGHDN and CDR2 is FVKESK. V was shortened by 0 bases and J by 2 bases, with 5 bases between the two germline ends. TCRdb's table, derived via immunoSEQ multiplex PCR, lists solely in-frame clones and lacks some. The sample includes some 660,000 clones, around 73% of them seen just once. J is TRBJ2-7 and V is TRBV14; D remains ambiguous. Sequencing was done on a sample of memory CD4+ T cells sorted from blood. Subset denoted: CD45RA-negative fraction. This receptor was obtained from a woman aged 25 to 39 in good health. The CDR3 spells CASSQDGPYEQYF. The CDR3, as DNA: TGTGCCAGCAGCCAAGATGGGCCCTACGAGCAGTACTTC.